This TCR beta chain was captured in a study of response to subunit inactivated influenza vaccine. From the RT-PCR reads, TCRdb called clonotypes with MiXCR, one entry per CDR3 protein. The sample carries more than 550,000 distinct CDR3 sequences, about 11% recorded once. The germline CDR1 and CDR2 sequences are SQVTM and ANQGSEA. Trimming left V 4 bases short and J 0 bases short, with 13 bases between. The CDR3 runs 14 residues. The sample was also reused in another study, on T cells expressing NK-cell markers. This second study says: Production of TCR beta cDNA relied on 5'RACE template switching with UMIs. HCMV seropositivity characterized most of the eight sequenced donors, and seronegativity one. Several experiments employed an anti-gamma-delta TCR antibody to confine sorting to alpha-beta TCR T cells. A range of roughly 1.0-8% of CD8+ T cells consisted of dominant NKG2C+ clonotypes in 5 to 7 donors. The same clonotypes also predominated in the CD3+CD56-NKG2C+ fraction of a few donors.

The gene calls are TRBV29-1 and TRBJ2-7; D is undetermined. The sample was PBMCs from blood, taken on the day of vaccination. The TCR sequence derives from a man aged 45-60 years who received an inactivated influenza vaccine. The CDR3 sequence: CSVVEKTISYEQYF. The DNA for the CDR3 is TGCAGCGTTGTGGAAAAAACAATCTCCTACGAGCAGTACTTC.